The 22 T cell receptor beta chains below were found in one sample sequenced in a study of vaccination and CD4 T cells after COVID-19. Once obtained from cultured CD4+ T cells, the DNA was sequenced using the Oncomine TCR Beta short-read assay. TCRdb fed the PCR reads into MiXCR, producing one record per CDR3 protein. The sample records some 15,000 distinct CDR3 sequences, around 60% being singletons. These receptors have no identified antigens. Regarding treatment: 10-day PBMC culture with coronavirus spike peptide pools or control peptides (ViraFEST assay). The sample comprised CD4+ T cells from blood, cultured in vitro. The source of these receptors is a human donor who had recovered from COVID-19.

The chain combines TRBV6-1 with TRBJ1-2, with 11 bases fitting TRBD1. CDR1 and CDR2 from the germline V gene are MNHNS and SASEGT. CDR3 length equals 17 residues. V gave up 6 bases and J gave up 3 bases; unmatched junction bases: 12. The CDR3 DNA is TGTGCCAGCAGAGCGGACAGGGGGCAAAGAGCATACTATGGCTACACCTTC. It yields the protein CASRADRGQRAYYGYTF.

The J gene is TRBJ2-2, the V gene TRBV20-1, with no clear D. CDR1 is DFQATT and CDR2 is SNEGSKA in the germline V gene (reference sequence). V was trimmed by 6 bases and J by 3 bases, leaving 11 bases between them. The CDR3 is 13 residues long. Here the CDR3 DNA reads TGCAGTGCCCCCGGAAGGGACACCGGGGAGCTGTTTTTT. Translating it yields CSAPGRDTGELFF.

This clonotype was counted a single time. V is TRBV29-1 and J is TRBJ1-3; D is uncertain. Trimming took 7 bases from V and 0 from J, leaving 13 bases between them. Germline-derived CDR1 and CDR2 are SQVTM and ANQGSEA. This CDR3 region has 14 residues. CDR3 residues: CSAYSRSSGNTIYF. Here the CDR3 DNA reads TGCAGCGCCTATTCTCGGTCCTCTGGAAACACCATATATTTT.

The V gene is TRBV11-2, the J gene TRBJ2-3; D uncertain. Germline CDR1 is SGHAT and CDR2 is FQNNGV. The CDR3 contains 14 residues. The ends were cut back, 1 base at V and 8 bases at J, with 13 bases in the middle. CDR3 coding DNA: TGTGCCAGCAGCTTAGGTGTAATCTCCGGTACGCAGTATTTT. Protein: CASSLGVISGTQYF.

Comment on this clonotype: A read error may produce the germline difference seen at one junction end. The rearrangement joins TRBV10-3 to TRBJ2-1; 7 nucleotides align to TRBD2. This CDR3 has 12 residues. Germline V lookup: CDR1 ENHRY, CDR2 SYGVKD. In DNA, the CDR3 is TGTGCCATCAGTGACTCGGGGGGAAGTAGTTTGTTC. Translating gives CAISDSGGSSLF.

The rearrangement uses TRBV6-1 and TRBJ1-6; 7 bases fit TRBD1. The CDR3 is 17 amino acids. Germline V gene lookup returns CDR1 MNHNS and CDR2 SASEGT. J lost 5 bases, V lost 1 base, and 8 bases had no gene match. CDR3 coding DNA: TGTGCCAGCAGTGAAGAAGGGGGGACAGTTAATAATTCACCCCTCCACTTT. It translates to CASSEEGGTVNNSPLHF.

The chain uses TRBV7-8 and TRBJ1-1; a weak D match, TRBD1 (6 bases). The V gene lost 4 bases and the J gene lost 1 base, with 10 bases spanning the gap. This CDR3 spans 14 amino acids. Germline V gene lookup returns CDR1 SGHVS and CDR2 FQNEAQ. CDR3 DNA: TGTGCCAGCAGCTCGAACAGGGAGAACACTGAAGCTTTCTTT. Its translation is CASSSNRENTEAFF.

V gene TRBV12-3 or TRBV12-4 combines with J gene TRBJ1-6; D uncertain. This CDR3 spans 15 amino acids. V was trimmed by 1 base and J by 0 bases, leaving 4 bases between them. CDR3 protein: CASSLGSSYNSPLHF. CDR3 nucleotide sequence: TGTGCCAGCAGTTTAGGGAGCTCCTATAATTCACCCCTCCACTTT.

This chain links TRBV10-3 with TRBJ1-2, with no clear D. CDR1 and CDR2 from the germline V gene are ENHRY and SYGVKD. The CDR3 extends over 16 amino acids. Trimming removed 0 bases from V and 8 bases from J, with 19 bases in between. The CDR3 DNA sequence: TGTGCCATCAGTGAGTCCACCTTGGCCCTCTTTCGGGGCTACACCTTC. This sequence encodes CAISESTLALFRGYTF.

This chain connects TRBV6-5 to TRBJ1-1; a possible D gene is TRBD1 (6 bases). The germline V and J ends were trimmed by 0 bases and 11 bases, with 16 bases remaining between them. Germline V gives CDR1 MNHEY, CDR2 SVGAGI. The CDR3 contains 14 residues. The CDR3 nucleotides read TGTGCCAGCAGTTACTCAAGGGACACGGGGACGGCTTTCTTT. Encoded protein: CASSYSRDTGTAFF.

This clonotype has only a few counts. The chain uses TRBV6-1 and TRBJ2-7; TRBD2 matches 11 bases. J was trimmed by 6 bases and V by 5 bases; bases with no gene match: 9. Per germline, CDR1 MNHNS and CDR2 SASEGT. CDR3 size: 15 residues. CDR3: CASSPPGLAEPEQYF. CDR3 coding DNA: TGTGCCAGCAGTCCCCCGGGACTAGCGGAGCCCGAGCAGTACTTC.

V gene TRBV28 combines with J gene TRBJ1-3; D gene unclear. The CDR3 length is 15 residues. Trimming shortened V by 5 bases and J by 2 bases, and 13 bases separated the two germline ends. Looked up from germline, CDR1 is MDHEN and CDR2 is SYDVKM. The CDR3 is CASSPPPRAGNTIYF. CDR3 coding DNA: TGTGCCAGCAGTCCCCCCCCAAGAGCTGGAAACACCATATATTTT. Full variable domain (rest looked up from reference TRBV28 and TRBJ1-3): DVKVTQSSRYLVKRTGEKVFLECVQDMDHENMFWYRQDPGLGLRLIYFSYDVKMKEKGDIPEGYSVSREKKERFSLILESASTNQTSMYLCASSPPPRAGNTIYFGEGSWLTVV.

The V and J genes are TRBV6-1 and TRBJ2-5; perhaps TRBD1 as D (6 bases). The germline V gene has CDR1 MNHNS and CDR2 SASEGT. The germline V and J ends were trimmed by 4 bases and 4 bases, with 16 bases remaining between them. There are 15 residues in the CDR3. For the CDR3, the DNA is TGTGCCAGCAGTGCCGCAGGGACATCGGGAGAGACCCAGTACTTC. Translated, it gives CASSAAGTSGETQYF.

The rearrangement links TRBV7-9 to TRBJ2-3; 10 bases line up with TRBD2. CDR1 is SEHNR and CDR2 is FQNEAQ in the germline V gene (reference sequence). The V gene end was trimmed by 4 bases and the J gene end by 6 bases; junction bases not matched to a gene: 25. There are 21 residues in the CDR3. CDR3 nucleotide sequence: TGTGCCAGCAGCTCCCCCCTCAGCGGGAGGGCGTCATCAGAGGTGGGGGATACGCAGTATTTT. Translating gives CASSSPLSGRASSEVGDTQYF.

The rearrangement links TRBV20-1 to TRBJ2-1; TRBD2 matches at 11 bases. Looked up from germline, CDR1 is DFQATT and CDR2 is SNEGSKA (reference sequence). V was clipped by 4 bases and J by 0 bases; unmatched bases: 2. The CDR3 spans 15 residues. The CDR3 DNA reads TGCAGTGCTACTAGCGGGAGGCGCTCCTACAATGAGCAGTTCTTC. Translated, it gives CSATSGRRSYNEQFF.

This sequence joins TRBV30 and TRBJ1-1; D is uncertain. The germline gives CDR1 GTSNPN, CDR2 SVGIG (reference sequence). This CDR3 contains 14 residues. With 0 bases removed from V and 5 bases from J, the gap between germline ends came to 13 bases. The CDR3 sequence is CAWSVSRVTTEAFF. In DNA form, the CDR3 reads TGTGCCTGGAGTGTAAGTCGGGTAACTACTGAAGCTTTCTTT.

The gene calls are TRBV24-1 and TRBJ1-4, with D tentatively TRBD1 (6 bases). CDR3 length equals 15 residues. With 2 bases removed from V and 11 bases from J, the gap between germline ends came to 17 bases. CDR1 is KGHDR, CDR2 SFDVKD, per germline. The CDR3 here is CATSDSASERGKLFF. CDR3 bases: TGTGCCACCAGTGATTCGGCCAGCGAAAGGGGGAAACTGTTTTTT.

The count of this clonotype is one. The gene calls are TRBV20-1 and TRBJ2-7; TRBD1 matches 9 bases. From germline, CDR1 is DFQATT and CDR2 SNEGSKA (reference sequence). V shed 4 bases and J 2 bases; nucleotides not matched to a gene: 3. The CDR3 runs to 13 residues. The CDR3 spells CSANDRGAYEQYF. The CDR3 DNA reads as TGCAGTGCTAACGACAGGGGGGCCTACGAGCAGTACTTC.

This chain links TRBV19 with TRBJ1-1; TRBD1 aligns across 7 bases. Germline CDR1 LNHDA, CDR2 SQIVND (reference sequence). This CDR3 is 14 amino acids long. With V trimmed by 7 bases and J by 3 bases, 8 bases remained unmatched. Written as DNA, the CDR3 is TGTGCCAGTACCCCGACAGGGTTAGACACTGAAGCTTTCTTT. This encodes CASTPTGLDTEAFF.

The chain recombines TRBV10-3 with TRBJ1-5; TRBD1 aligns across 7 bases. From germline, CDR1 is ENHRY and CDR2 SYGVKD. The CDR3 is made up of 15 amino acids. Trimming cost V 10 bases and J 4 bases; bases outside gene matches: 13. DNA for the CDR3: TGTGCCACTTCACCGGACAGGAGTTGGAATCAGCCCCAGCATTTT. Translation: CATSPDRSWNQPQHF.

The rearrangement uses TRBV5-1 and TRBJ1-2, with 7 bases aligning to TRBD1. The CDR3 covers 15 residues. After removal of 0 bases from V and 7 bases from J, the junction contained 9 bases not matched to a gene. CDR1 and CDR2 (germline): SGHRS, YFSETQ. The CDR3 coding sequence is TGCGCCAGCAGCTTGGGAGGGGGCGCAGGGCTTGGCTACACCTTC. The encoded protein is CASSLGGGAGLGYTF.

This clonotype was observed a handful of times. V is TRBV27 and J is TRBJ2-5; the match to TRBD2 covers 9 bases. Germline-derived CDR1 and CDR2 are MNHEY and SMNVEV (reference sequence). The ends lost 6 bases at V and 5 bases at J; junction bases unmatched: 13. This CDR3 is 16 amino acids long. In nucleotides, the CDR3 is TGTGCCAGCAGCCCATTAGCGGGAGAAGGGCGGGAGACCCAGTACTTC. Protein product: CASSPLAGEGRETQYF.